These T cell receptor beta chains were read from a single sample in a study of shared clonotypes between healthy human individuals. Profiled with immunoSEQ multiplex PCR; TCRdb holds only in-frame clones, not every one. Of 650,000 to 800,000 clones in the sample, about 91% are singletons; the top ten hold 24%. The material sequenced was naive CD8+ T cells sorted from blood. The receptors derive from a man aged 25-45 years in good health. Each CDR3 is given with its conserved first and last residue. A D gene is named only where the DNA matches it firmly. The size entry is marked missing in some rows and otherwise reads once, few, many or a size class.

CDR3 length	V gene	D gene	clone size	J gene	CDR3 protein	CDR3 DNA
17	TRBV7-6	TRBD1	.	TRBJ2-5	CASSFWARDRGLETQYF	TGTGCCAGCAGCTTTTGGGCTCGGGACAGGGGGCTGGAGACCCAGTACTTC
15	TRBV7-9	.	.	TRBJ2-2	CASARDTVRPGELFF	TGTGCCAGTGCCCGTGATACGGTTCGGCCAGGGGAGCTGTTTTTT
15	TRBV27	.	.	TRBJ2-3	CASSPQQIRADTQYF	TGTGCCAGCAGTCCTCAACAAATAAGGGCAGATACGCAGTATTTT
14	TRBV9	.	.	TRBJ2-7	CASSVYAGTYEQYF	TGTGCCAGCAGCGTATATGCAGGTACCTACGAGCAGTACTTC
16	TRBV29-1	TRBD2	.	TRBJ2-1	CSVVGLAGSSYNEQFF	TGCAGCGTTGTTGGACTAGCGGGATCCTCCTACAATGAGCAGTTCTTC
16	TRBV6-1	.	once	TRBJ2-1	CASSETADSSYNEQFF	TGTGCCAGCAGTGAGACGGCGGATAGCTCCTACAATGAGCAGTTCTTC
15	TRBV5-4	.	.	TRBJ1-2	CASANWAGANYGYTF	TGTGCCAGCGCCAATTGGGCAGGGGCTAACTATGGCTACACCTTC
13	TRBV29-1	TRBD2	.	TRBJ2-1	CSVVSSGPNEQFF	TGCAGCGTTGTATCTAGCGGGCCAAATGAGCAGTTCTTC
13	TRBV6-5	.	.	TRBJ1-5	CASSYRSGQPQHF	TGTGCCAGCAGTTACCGATCCGGTCAGCCCCAGCATTTT
15	TRBV11-2	.	.	TRBJ2-2	CASSLVFATTGELFF	TGTGCCAGCAGCTTAGTTTTCGCTACCACCGGGGAGCTGTTTTTT
14	TRBV7-9	TRBD2	.	TRBJ2-3	CASLGTSGTDTQYF	TGTGCCAGCCTAGGGACTAGCGGCACAGATACGCAGTATTTT
22	TRBV9	TRBD2	.	TRBJ2-1	CASSVATRLAGELGSSYNEQFF	TGTGCCAGCAGCGTAGCTACGCGACTAGCGGGAGAACTGGGGAGCTCCTACAATGAGCAGTTCTTC
17	TRBV27	.	.	TRBJ2-7	CASSPTAGRYSSYEQYF	TGTGCCAGCAGCCCCACGGCGGGGCGGTATTCCTCCTACGAGCAGTACTTC
15	TRBV7-9	TRBD1	.	TRBJ2-7	CASSFSGTGTDEQYF	TGTGCCAGCAGCTTTTCCGGGACAGGGACCGACGAGCAGTACTTC
14	TRBV6-1	.	.	TRBJ1-5	CASSEGSSDQPQHF	TGTGCCAGCAGTGAAGGGTCCAGCGACCAGCCCCAGCATTTT
17	TRBV5-4	TRBD2	once	TRBJ2-5	CASSFLGRGPPQETQYF	TGTGCCAGCAGCTTCCTGGGGAGGGGCCCGCCACAAGAGACCCAGTACTTC
15	TRBV30	TRBD2	.	TRBJ2-3	CAWSLTSGGADTQYF	TGTGCCTGGAGTCTAACTAGCGGGGGGGCAGATACGCAGTATTTT